The T cell receptor (beta chain) described here comes from a study of regulatory T cells in long-lasting Graves disease. Time point denoted: persistent/refractory GD, antithyroid drugs over 5 years with positive TRAb. Researchers made the TCR library from RNA that was extracted from PBMCs. Library construction for TCR beta used iRepertoire HTBI primers and Arm-PCR of CDR3 regions. A single record per CDR3 protein comes from TCRdb applying MiXCR to the multiplex PCR reads. The table has about 470,000 distinct CDR3 sequences, about a fifth seen once; the top ten hold about 7.8%. V lost 0 bases, J lost 9 bases, and 21 bases lay in between. The CDR3 covers 17 residues. Germline V gene sequence: CDR1 SEHNR, CDR2 FQNEAQ (reference sequence).

The sample in question was peripheral blood mononuclear cells (PBMCs), obtained when the disease was refractory, from a patient treated with antithyroid drugs. This sequence originates from a female donor with Graves disease. This chain connects TRBV7-9 to TRBJ1-5; tentatively, D is TRBD1 (6 bases). In DNA form, the CDR3 reads TGTGCCAGCAGCTTAGCGGGGCGGGGGCCGCCCAACGGGCCCCAGCATTTT. Amino acid sequence: CASSLAGRGPPNGPQHF.